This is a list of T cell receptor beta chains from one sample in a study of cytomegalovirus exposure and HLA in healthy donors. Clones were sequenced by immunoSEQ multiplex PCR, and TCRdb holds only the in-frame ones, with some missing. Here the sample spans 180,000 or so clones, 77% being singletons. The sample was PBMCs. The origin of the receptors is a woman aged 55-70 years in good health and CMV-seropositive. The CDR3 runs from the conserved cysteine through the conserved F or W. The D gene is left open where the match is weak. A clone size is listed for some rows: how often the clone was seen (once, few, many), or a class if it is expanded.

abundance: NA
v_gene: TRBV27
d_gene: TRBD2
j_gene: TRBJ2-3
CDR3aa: CASSRGLAGGPSTDTQYF
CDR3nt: TGTGCCAGCAGCAGGGGGCTAGCGGGAGGACCTAGCACAGATACGCAGTATTTT

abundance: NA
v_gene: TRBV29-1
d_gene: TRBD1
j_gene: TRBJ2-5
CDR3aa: CSVKTGEETQYF
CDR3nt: TGCAGCGTCAAGACAGGGGAAGAGACCCAGTACTTC

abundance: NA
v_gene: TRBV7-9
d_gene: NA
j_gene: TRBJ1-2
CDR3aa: CASSLAGRDYGYTF
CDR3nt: TGTGCCAGCAGCTTAGCGGGGAGGGATTATGGCTACACCTTC

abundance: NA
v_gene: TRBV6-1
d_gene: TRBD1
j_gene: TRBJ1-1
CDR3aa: CASIPGGLNTEAFF
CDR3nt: TGTGCCAGCATCCCAGGGGGTCTGAACACTGAAGCTTTCTTT

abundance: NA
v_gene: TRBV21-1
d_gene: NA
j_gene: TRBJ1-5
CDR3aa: CASTEWRQPQHF
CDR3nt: TGTGCCAGCACGGAATGGCGGCAGCCCCAGCATTTT

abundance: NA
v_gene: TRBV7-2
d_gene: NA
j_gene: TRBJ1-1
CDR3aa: CASSAQGHNTEAFF
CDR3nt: TGTGCCAGCAGCGCACAGGGTCACAACACTGAAGCTTTCTTT

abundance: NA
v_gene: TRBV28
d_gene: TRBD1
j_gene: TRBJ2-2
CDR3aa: CASSLYPGQGGTGELFF
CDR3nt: TGTGCCAGCAGTTTGTACCCGGGACAGGGAGGGACCGGGGAGCTGTTTTTT

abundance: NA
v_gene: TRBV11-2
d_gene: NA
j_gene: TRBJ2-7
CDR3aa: CASSSGRGARRFYEQYF
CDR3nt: TGTGCCAGCAGCTCCGGTCGGGGGGCGCGACGGTTCTACGAGCAGTACTTC

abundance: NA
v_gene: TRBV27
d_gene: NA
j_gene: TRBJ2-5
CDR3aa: CASSVVGGQETQYF
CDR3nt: TGTGCCAGCTCCGTTGTGGGAGGCCAAGAGACCCAGTACTTC

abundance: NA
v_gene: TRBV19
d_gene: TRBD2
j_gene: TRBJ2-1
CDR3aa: CASSIPSGTSDNEQFF
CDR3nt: TGTGCCAGTAGTATCCCTTCCGGGACTAGCGACAATGAGCAGTTCTTC

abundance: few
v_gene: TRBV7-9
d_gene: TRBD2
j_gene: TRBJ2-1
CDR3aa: CASTSSGRSSYNEQFF
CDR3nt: TGTGCCAGCACTTCTAGCGGGAGGAGCTCCTACAATGAGCAGTTCTTC

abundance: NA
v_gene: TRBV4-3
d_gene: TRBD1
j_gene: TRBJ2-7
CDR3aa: CASSAQGAYEQYF
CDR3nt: TGCGCCAGCAGCGCCCAGGGGGCTTACGAGCAGTACTTC

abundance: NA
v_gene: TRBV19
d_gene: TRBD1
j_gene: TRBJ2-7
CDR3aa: CASTASRGRLYEQYF
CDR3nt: TGTGCCAGTACCGCATCCAGGGGGCGCCTCTACGAGCAGTACTTC

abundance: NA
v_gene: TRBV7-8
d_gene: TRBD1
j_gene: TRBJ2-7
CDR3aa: CASSLTPGQHVF
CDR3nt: TGTGCCAGCAGCCTAACCCCGGGACAGCACGTCTTC

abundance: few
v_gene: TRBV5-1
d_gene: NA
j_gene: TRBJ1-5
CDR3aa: CASSLKRDQPQHF
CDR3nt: TGCGCCAGCAGCTTGAAGCGGGATCAGCCCCAGCATTTT

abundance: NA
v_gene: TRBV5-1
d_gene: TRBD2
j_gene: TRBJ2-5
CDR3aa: CASSSGLAGFETQYF
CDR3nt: TGCGCCAGCAGCTCGGGACTAGCGGGATTCGAGACCCAGTACTTC

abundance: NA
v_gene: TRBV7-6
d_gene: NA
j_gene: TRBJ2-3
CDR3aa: CASSEGLYTDTQYF
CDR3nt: TGTGCCAGCAGCGAGGGACTGTACACAGATACGCAGTATTTT

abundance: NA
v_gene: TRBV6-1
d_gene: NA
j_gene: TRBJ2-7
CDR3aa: CASSFQGGHEQYF
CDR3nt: TGTGCCAGCAGCTTTCAAGGAGGGCACGAGCAGTACTTC

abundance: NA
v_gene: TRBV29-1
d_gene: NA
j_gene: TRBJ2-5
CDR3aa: CSVTRVGETQYF
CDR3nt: TGCAGCGTTACTCGGGTGGGAGAGACCCAGTACTTC

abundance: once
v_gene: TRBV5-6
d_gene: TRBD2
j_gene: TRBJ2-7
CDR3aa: CASSLYGGATYEQYF
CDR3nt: TGTGCCAGCAGCTTGTACGGGGGGGCCACCTACGAGCAGTACTTC

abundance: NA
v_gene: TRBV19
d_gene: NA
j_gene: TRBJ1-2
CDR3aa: CASSAGTKSYTF
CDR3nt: TGTGCCAGTAGTGCCGGGACAAAAAGCTACACCTTC

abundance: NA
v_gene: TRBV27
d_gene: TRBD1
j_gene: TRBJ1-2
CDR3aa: CASSYQGAFGYTF
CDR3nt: TGTGCCAGCAGTTATCAGGGGGCTTTTGGCTACACCTTC

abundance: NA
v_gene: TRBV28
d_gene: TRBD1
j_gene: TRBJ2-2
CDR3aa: CASKKGGQVIGELFF
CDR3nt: TGTGCCAGCAAGAAGGGGGGACAGGTGATTGGGGAGCTGTTTTTT

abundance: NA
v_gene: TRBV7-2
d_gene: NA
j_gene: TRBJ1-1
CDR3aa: CASSLPEGKAFF
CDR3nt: TGTGCCAGCAGCCTCCCGGAGGGTAAAGCTTTCTTT

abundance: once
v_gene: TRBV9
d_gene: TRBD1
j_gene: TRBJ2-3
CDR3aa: CASSVAPGQGTSTDTQYF
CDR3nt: TGTGCCAGCAGCGTAGCTCCGGGACAGGGCACTAGCACAGATACGCAGTATTTT

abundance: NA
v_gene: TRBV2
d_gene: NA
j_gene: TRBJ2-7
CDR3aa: CASSILSPNRYF
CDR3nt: TGTGCCAGCAGCATACTTAGCCCGAATCGGTACTTC

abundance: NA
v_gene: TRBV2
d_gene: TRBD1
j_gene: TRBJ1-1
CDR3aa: CASRGTVRTEAFF
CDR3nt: TGTGCCAGCAGGGGGACAGTGAGGACTGAAGCTTTCTTT

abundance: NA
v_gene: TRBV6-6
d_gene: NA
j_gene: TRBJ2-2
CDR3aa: CASSYSGTLNTGELFF
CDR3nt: TGTGCCAGCAGTTACTCGGGGACACTTAACACCGGGGAGCTGTTTTTT

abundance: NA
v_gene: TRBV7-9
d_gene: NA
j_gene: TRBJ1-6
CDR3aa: CASSPNLRGSPLHF
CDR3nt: TGTGCCAGCAGCCCCAACCTCAGGGGTTCACCCCTCCACTTT

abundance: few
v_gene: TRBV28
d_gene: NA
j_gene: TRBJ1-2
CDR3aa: CASTQAGTRGYTF
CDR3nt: TGTGCCAGCACCCAAGCAGGGACTAGGGGCTACACCTTC

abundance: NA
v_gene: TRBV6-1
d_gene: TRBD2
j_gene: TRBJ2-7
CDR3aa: CASSEVGQREDTTYEQYF
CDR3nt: TGTGCCAGCAGTGAAGTAGGCCAGCGGGAGGATACAACCTACGAGCAGTACTTC

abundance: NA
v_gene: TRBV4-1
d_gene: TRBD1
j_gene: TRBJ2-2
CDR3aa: CASTGLTGQGDTGELFF
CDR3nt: TGCGCCAGCACGGGTCTAACGGGACAGGGCGATACCGGGGAGCTGTTTTTT

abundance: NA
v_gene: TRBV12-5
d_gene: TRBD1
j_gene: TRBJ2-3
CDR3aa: CASGLGTGSTDTQYF
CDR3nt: TGTGCTAGTGGTTTGGGGACAGGGTCGACAGATACGCAGTATTTT

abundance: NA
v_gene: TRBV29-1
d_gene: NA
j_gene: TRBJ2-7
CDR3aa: CSVARMISQGILTYEQYF
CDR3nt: TGCAGCGTCGCCAGAATGATCTCCCAGGGGATACTAACCTACGAGCAGTACTTC

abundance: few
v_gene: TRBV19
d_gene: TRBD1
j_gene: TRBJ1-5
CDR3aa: CASSQQGANQPQHF
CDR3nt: TGTGCCAGTAGCCAGCAGGGGGCAAATCAGCCCCAGCATTTT